A single sample is the source of the 18 T cell receptor beta chains below, sequenced in a study of blood T cell repertoires in COVID-19. The data were produced by immunoSEQ multiplex PCR, yet TCRdb's version contains in-frame clones alone and is incomplete. Among about 240,000 clones listed, 87% were seen once. Sequenced sample: peripheral blood. The receptors derive from a man between 60 and 75 years old who had recovered from COVID-19.

A word on this clone: Other DNA sequences in the same sample also yield this CDR3. In DNA, the CDR3 is TGTGCCTGGAGCTGGACAGGGGACTATGGCTACACCTTC. Translation: CAWSWTGDYGYTF. This chain links TRBV30 with TRBJ1-2, with 9 bases aligning to TRBD1. Germline V lookup: CDR1 GTSNPN, CDR2 SVGIG (reference sequence). V was clipped by 3 bases and J by 3 bases; unmatched bases: 2. The CDR3 spans 13 residues. Full variable domain (rest looked up from reference TRBV30 and TRBJ1-2): SQTIHQWPATLVQPVGSPLSLECTVEGTSNPNLYWYRQAAGRGLQLLFYSVGIGQISSEVPQNLSASRPQDRQFILSSKKLLLSDSGFYLCAWSWTGDYGYTFGSGTRLTVV.

This clone showed up just once. This chain joins TRBV24-1 and TRBJ1-5; 10 bases fit TRBD1. The trim removed 4 bases at V and 5 bases at J, leaving 7 bases unmatched. The CDR3 has 16 residues. CDR1 and CDR2 (germline): KGHDR, SFDVKD. CDR3 sequence (DNA): TGTGCCACCAGTGAGCCCGGGACAGGGGAGGATCAGCCCCAGCATTTT. Its translation is CATSEPGTGEDQPQHF.

Written as DNA, the CDR3 is TGTGCCATCAAAGAGGACAATCTCCATGGCTACACCTTC. Translated: CAIKEDNLHGYTF. The chain joins TRBV10-3 to TRBJ1-2; a possible D gene is TRBD1 (5 bases). The CDR3 sequence is 13 residues long. Germline values: CDR1 ENHRY, CDR2 SYGVKD. The V gene lost 7 bases and the J gene lost 6 bases, with 15 bases spanning the gap.

The J gene is TRBJ1-6, the V gene TRBV5-4, with D maybe TRBD1 (6 bases). The CDR3 extends over 14 amino acids. Between the trimmed V and J ends, which lost 3 bases and 7 bases, there was a span of 11 bases. Germline V gene lookup returns CDR1 SGHNT and CDR2 YYREEE (reference sequence). CDR3 bases: TGTGCCAGCAGCTACGTTCAGGGGAATTCACCCCTCCACTTT. The encoded protein is CASSYVQGNSPLHF.

The chain employs TRBV4-1 and TRBJ1-1, with D possibly matching TRBD1 (5 bases). In germline, CDR1 is MGHRA, CDR2 YSYEKL. V lost 3 bases and J 0 bases, leaving 8 bases between the germline ends. The CDR3 sequence is 14 residues long. CDR3 residues: CASSHQGLNTEAFF. The DNA for the CDR3 is TGCGCCAGCAGCCACCAGGGCCTGAACACTGAAGCTTTCTTT.

The chain joins TRBV6-5 to TRBJ2-1, with 11 nucleotides matching TRBD2. J gave up 7 bases and V 6 bases, and 5 bases lay outside the gene matches. In germline, CDR1 is MNHEY, CDR2 SVGAGI. CDR3 length: 14 amino acids. The CDR3 loop is CASRVAGGFNEQFF. The DNA of the CDR3 is TGTGCCAGCAGGGTAGCGGGGGGGTTTAATGAGCAGTTCTTC.

The rearrangement uses TRBV2 and TRBJ2-3; tentatively, D is TRBD1 (6 bases). CDR1 is SNHLY, CDR2 FYNNEI, per germline. V lost 9 bases and J 2 bases, leaving 15 bases between the germline ends. The CDR3 totals 14 residues. Here the CDR3 reads CASGARTDTDTQYF. The DNA for the CDR3 is TGTGCCAGTGGAGCTAGGACAGACACAGATACGCAGTATTTT.

The J gene is TRBJ2-1, the V gene TRBV30, with D possibly being TRBD1 (5 bases). CDR3 length: 14 residues. V was cut by 4 bases and J by 5 bases, with 15 bases left in between. Germline V gene data show CDR1 as GTSNPN and CDR2 as SVGIG (reference sequence). This chain's CDR3 is CAWIKLGHHNEQFF. As DNA, the CDR3 is TGTGCCTGGATTAAGCTGGGGCACCACAATGAGCAGTTCTTC.

This CDR3 reads CASSSTGGANYGYTF. DNA for the CDR3: TGTGCCAGCAGTTCTACAGGGGGTGCTAACTATGGCTACACCTTC. The chain has TRBV28 and TRBJ1-2; 8 bases are a match to TRBD1. Germline V gene sequence: CDR1 MDHEN, CDR2 SYDVKM. V shed 4 bases, J shed 0 bases, and the junction held 4 bases outside the gene matches. The CDR3 runs to 15 residues.

The CDR3, as DNA: TGTGCCTTCGCGGGGGGACAAGGAGATACGCAGTATTTT. Protein: CAFAGGQGDTQYF. The gene calls are TRBV5-4 and TRBJ2-3; 8 bases agree with TRBD2. CDR3 length: 13 residues. Unmatched junction bases numbered 9, after V lost 10 bases and J lost 5 bases. Looked up from germline, CDR1 is SGHNT and CDR2 is YYREEE (reference sequence).

This chain uses TRBV7-2 with TRBJ2-1, with TRBD2 as a possible D gene (6 bases). Trimming stripped 3 bases from V and 10 bases from J, with 13 bases between. Germline-derived CDR1 and CDR2 are SGHTA and FQGNSA. CDR3 length: 13 residues. The CDR3, as DNA: TGTGCCAGCAGCTTGCTAGCGCCTTGGGAGCAGTTCTTC. It encodes CASSLLAPWEQFF. Supplemented by reference TRBV7-2 and TRBJ2-1, the full variable domain reads GAGVSQSPSNKVTEKGKDVELRCDPISGHTALYWYRQSLGQGLEFLIYFQGNSAPDKSGLPSDRFSAERTGGSVSTLTIQRTQQEDSAVYLCASSLLAPWEQFFGPGTRLTVL.

The genes are TRBV18 and TRBJ2-2; 10 nucleotides line up with TRBD2. The germline V gene has CDR1 KGHSH and CDR2 LQKENI. V lost 0 bases, J lost 2 bases, and 3 bases stayed unmatched. The length of the CDR3 is 17 residues. CDR3 sequence: CASSPPVAGGNTGELFF. DNA of the CDR3: TGTGCCAGCTCACCACCGGTAGCGGGGGGCAACACCGGGGAGCTGTTTTTT.

The genes are TRBV5-1 and TRBJ2-3, with 8 bases aligning to TRBD2. Losses at the gene ends were 3 bases for V and 0 bases for J; bases not matched to a gene: 3. The germline V gene encodes CDR1 SGHRS and CDR2 YFSETQ. This CDR3 is built from 15 residues. The CDR3 loop is CASSSIAGSTDTQYF. The CDR3 DNA is TGCGCCAGCAGCTCAATAGCGGGGAGCACAGATACGCAGTATTTT.

This clone was seen only a few times. The CDR3 coding sequence is TGTGCCAGCAGTTTATTGACAGACTCTGGAAACACCATATATTTT. Protein: CASSLLTDSGNTIYF. The genes are TRBV28 and TRBJ1-3; D perhaps matches TRBD1 (5 bases). CDR1 MDHEN and CDR2 SYDVKM come from the germline V gene. V lost 1 base and J lost 0, with 7 bases in between. The CDR3 covers 15 residues.

The V and J genes are TRBV5-1 and TRBJ2-3; 8 nucleotides match TRBD2. Germline V gene data show CDR1 as SGHRS and CDR2 as YFSETQ. J lost 0 bases, V lost 1 base, and 7 bases had no gene match. The CDR3 length is 17 residues. The CDR3 sequence: CASSLTQRGTSTDTQYF. CDR3 in DNA: TGCGCCAGCAGCTTGACGCAGCGGGGGACGAGCACAGATACGCAGTATTTT.

The chain is built from TRBV12-5 and TRBJ1-4; D remains ambiguous. The CDR3 contains 19 residues. In germline, CDR1 is LGHNT, CDR2 FRNRAP. Trimming took 4 bases from V and 0 from J, leaving 21 bases between them. The CDR3 bases are TGTGCTAGTGGTTCTACCCCAGACGGCAAACTAGCAACTAATGAAAAACTGTTTTTT. Protein product: CASGSTPDGKLATNEKLFF. Full variable domain (remainder filled in from reference TRBV12-5 and TRBJ1-4): DARVTQTPRHKVTEMGQEVTMRCQPILGHNTVFWYRQTMMQGLELLAYFRNRAPLDDSGMPKDRFSAEMPDATLATLKIQPSEPRDSAVYFCASGSTPDGKLATNEKLFFGSGTQLSVL.

V and J are TRBV14 and TRBJ2-2; TRBD2 matches at 12 bases. Germline assignment: CDR1 SGHDN and CDR2 FVKESK. The junction had 1 base not matched to a gene; V was cut back by 2 bases and J by 0 bases. The CDR3 spans 17 residues. The CDR3 reads CASSQRTSGANTGELFF. DNA for the CDR3: TGTGCCAGCAGCCAAAGGACTAGCGGGGCGAACACCGGGGAGCTGTTTTTT.

The chain is built from TRBV29-1 and TRBJ2-3; 8 nucleotides match TRBD2. The CDR3 is 12 amino acids. V gave up 4 bases and J gave up 10 bases; unmatched junction bases: 7. The germline V gene encodes CDR1 SQVTM and CDR2 ANQGSEA. Here the CDR3 reads CSVGPGTRAQYF. CDR3 sequence (DNA): TGCAGCGTTGGACCCGGGACTAGGGCGCAGTATTTT.